The TCR beta chain under discussion was sequenced for a study of T cell responses to AZD1222 COVID-19 vaccine. Study information: Second doses at about 4 or about 12 weeks were pooled.

Clones were read by immunoSEQ multiplex PCR, and TCRdb kept only the in-frame ones, dropping some. This table has around 78,000 clones, 75% to 90% appearing once. This CDR3 is built from 16 residues. After removal of 5 bases from V and 3 bases from J, the junction contained 11 bases not matched to a gene. The germline gives CDR1 SGHTA, CDR2 FQGNSA. The source was peripheral blood, collected on day 0 of AZD1222 vaccination. The V and J genes are TRBV7-2 and TRBJ2-7; TRBD2 matches at 9 bases. The sequence was collected from an adult in good health. The CDR3 region is CASSKGIAGAGYEQYF. CDR3 DNA: TGTGCCAGCAGCAAGGGGATAGCGGGAGCGGGCTACGAGCAGTACTTC. Full variable domain (rest looked up from reference TRBV7-2 and TRBJ2-7): GAGVSQSPSNKVTEKGKDVELRCDPISGHTALYWYRQSLGQGLEFLIYFQGNSAPDKSGLPSDRFSAERTGGSVSTLTIQRTQQEDSAVYLCASSKGIAGAGYEQYFGPGTRLTVT.